One sample yielded the 6 T cell receptor beta chains listed below, sequenced in a study of T cell changes during pregnancy in multiple sclerosis. Only in-frame clones appear in the TCRdb table, and some are missing; sequencing was by immunoSEQ multiplex PCR. The sample has about 87,000 clones, around 93% seen once. The sequences come from peripheral blood, collected in the third trimester of pregnancy. These receptors were collected from a female donor in good health, enrolled as a control in a pregnancy study.

Written as DNA, the CDR3 is TGTGCCAGCAGCCAGACAATATCGAATACGCAGTATTTT. It is translated as CASSQTISNTQYF. The chain links TRBV16 to TRBJ2-3; D gene uncertain. CDR1 and CDR2 (germline): KGHSY, FQNENV. V gave up 3 bases and J gave up 7 bases, with 11 bases separating them. The CDR3 has 13 amino acids.

This clone occurred once. The chain has TRBV28 and TRBJ2-1; 7 bases match TRBD2. The CDR3 consists of 15 residues. CDR1 and CDR2 (germline): MDHEN, SYDVKM. V was pared by 4 bases and J by 7 bases, with 10 bases of the junction left unmatched. The CDR3 DNA follows: TGTGCCAGCAGTTGGTCAGCGGGAAAAGGGAATGAGCAGTTCTTC. Translating it yields CASSWSAGKGNEQFF.

This clone was picked up one time. This sequence joins TRBV27 and TRBJ2-7; D possibly corresponds to TRBD2 (6 bases). The CDR3 runs to 15 residues. Per germline, CDR1 MNHEY and CDR2 SMNVEV (reference sequence). V was pared by 3 bases and J by 4 bases, with 16 bases between. The CDR3 protein is CASSFGGSYPYEQYF. The CDR3 DNA reads as TGTGCCAGCAGTTTCGGGGGAAGTTACCCTTACGAGCAGTACTTC.

This chain connects TRBV27 to TRBJ1-1, with a possible D match to TRBD1 (5 bases). Germline values: CDR1 MNHEY, CDR2 SMNVEV (reference sequence). CDR3 length: 14 residues. Trimming pared 1 base from V and 1 base from J, leaving 7 bases between. The CDR3 loop reads CASSLLTANTEAFF. DNA for the CDR3: TGTGCCAGCAGTTTATTGACAGCGAACACTGAAGCTTTCTTT.

The V call is TRBV7-9, the J call TRBJ2-5; D perhaps matches TRBD2 (6 bases). The CDR3 extends over 14 amino acids. The germline V and J ends were trimmed by 1 base and 4 bases, with 10 bases remaining between them. The germline V gene has CDR1 SEHNR and CDR2 FQNEAQ (reference sequence). CDR3 sequence: CASSLDDGGETQYF. The CDR3 DNA sequence: TGTGCCAGCAGCTTAGATGACGGGGGAGAGACCCAGTACTTC.

The chain employs TRBV7-2 and TRBJ2-5; 9 nucleotides match TRBD2. Per the germline V gene, CDR1 is SGHTA and CDR2 is FQGNSA. There are 15 residues in the CDR3. J lost 4 bases, V lost 5 bases, and 8 bases had no gene match. This CDR3 is CASSRSGRSGETQYF. For the CDR3, the DNA is TGTGCCAGCAGCCGTAGCGGGAGATCTGGAGAGACCCAGTACTTC.